This passage covers 20 T cell receptor beta chains from one sample sequenced in a study of radiotherapy plus CTLA-4 blockade in lung cancer. Clones were read by immunoSEQ multiplex PCR, and TCRdb kept only the in-frame ones, dropping some. The sample shows 65,000 to 85,000 clones, around 69% of them seen only once. This specimen was peripheral blood, taken from a patient treated with radiotherapy plus ipilimumab. These receptors were collected from a human donor with non-small cell lung cancer whose response to radiotherapy plus ipilimumab could not be evaluated. Some clones in this sample may be carry-over from other donors' samples.

The chain is built from TRBV2 and TRBJ2-2; D not resolved. Per the germline V gene, CDR1 is SNHLY and CDR2 is FYNNEI. CDR3 length: 12 residues. The V end lost 6 bases, the J end lost 7 bases, and 9 bases lay between the germline ends. Here the CDR3 reads CASRTHGGELFF. The CDR3 nucleotides are TGTGCCAGCAGAACCCACGGCGGGGAGCTGTTTTTT.

In this sample, this clone turned up many times. The gene calls are TRBV2 and TRBJ2-7; D gene ambiguous. This CDR3 has 16 amino acids. Germline V CDR1 and CDR2: SNHLY, FYNNEI. The V end lost 3 bases, the J end lost 0 bases, and 15 bases lay between the germline ends. The CDR3 sequence: CASSDSADWVSYEQYF. CDR3 DNA: TGTGCCAGCAGTGACAGCGCCGATTGGGTCTCCTACGAGCAGTACTTC.

The chain couples TRBV7-9 to TRBJ1-2; 9 bases agree with TRBD1. Germline V gives CDR1 SEHNR, CDR2 FQNEAQ (reference sequence). Trimming at V came to 9 bases and at J to 10 bases, leaving 9 bases not matched to a gene. The CDR3 spans 12 residues. The CDR3 reads CASSGDRVIYTF. CDR3 bases: TGTGCCAGTTCGGGGGACAGGGTTATCTACACCTTC. Drawing the rest from reference TRBV7-9 and TRBJ1-2, the complete variable domain is DTGVSQNPRHKITKRGQNVTFRCDPISEHNRLYWYRQTLGQGPEFLTYFQNEAQLEKSRLLSDRFSAERPKGSFSTLEIQRTEQGDSAMYLCASSGDRVIYTFGSGTRLTVV.

The chain carries TRBV6-5 and TRBJ1-5; D ambiguous. CDR3 length equals 14 residues. V gave up 0 bases and J gave up 5 bases, with 8 bases separating them. Germline CDR1 MNHEY, CDR2 SVGAGI. The CDR3 nucleotides read TGTGCCAGCAGTTACTCACAGCCCCATCAGCCCCAGCATTTT. Its translation: CASSYSQPHQPQHF.

The chain uses TRBV5-4 and TRBJ1-2, with TRBD1 matching 10 bases. V dropped 2 bases and J dropped 4; count of bases not matched to a gene: 5. The CDR3 loop spans 15 amino acids. Looked up from germline, CDR1 is SGHNT and CDR2 is YYREEE (reference sequence). The DNA of the CDR3 is TGTGCCAGCAGCTTCGACAGGGGGCAGGCCTATGGCTACACCTTC. Encoded protein: CASSFDRGQAYGYTF.

The CDR3 sequence: CASSQEVGPLGFNEKLFF. CDR3 bases: TGCGCCAGCAGCCAAGAAGTAGGACCACTAGGGTTTAATGAAAAACTGTTTTTT. V is TRBV4-1 and J is TRBJ1-4; no firm D call. Germline loops: CDR1 MGHRA, CDR2 YSYEKL. Trimming took 0 bases from V and 4 from J, leaving 18 bases between them. This CDR3 is built from 18 residues.

V and J are TRBV4-1 and TRBJ2-3, with 9 nucleotides matching TRBD2. Unmatched junction bases numbered 4, after V lost 1 base and J lost 5 bases. This CDR3 region has 15 residues. The germline CDR1 and CDR2 sequences are MGHRA and YSYEKL. CDR3: CASSQGRGGLDTQYF. DNA of the CDR3: TGCGCCAGCAGCCAAGGGCGGGGGGGCCTAGATACGCAGTATTTT.

The chain employs TRBV11-2 and TRBJ1-3; D is ambiguous. The germline V gene has CDR1 SGHAT and CDR2 FQNNGV. V lost 1 base to trimming and J lost 2 bases, with 15 bases between them. The CDR3 contains 17 residues. The CDR3 bases are TGTGCCAGCAGCTTAGTGTCGGAGGCTTGGCCTGGAAACACCATATATTTT. This encodes CASSLVSEAWPGNTIYF.

The chain links TRBV28 to TRBJ2-4; possible D gene TRBD2, 7 bases. Germline assignment: CDR1 MDHEN and CDR2 SYDVKM. Trimming left V 2 bases short and J 7 bases short, with 12 bases between. The CDR3 is 14 residues long. CDR3 coding DNA: TGTGCCAGCAGTTTACGGGGGGCGCAGAACATTCAGTACTTC. This gives the protein CASSLRGAQNIQYF. Full variable domain (missing parts from reference TRBV28 and TRBJ2-4): DVKVTQSSRYLVKRTGEKVFLECVQDMDHENMFWYRQDPGLGLRLIYFSYDVKMKEKGDIPEGYSVSREKKERFSLILESASTNQTSMYLCASSLRGAQNIQYFGAGTRLSVL.

V and J are TRBV7-2 and TRBJ1-5, with 8 bases aligning to TRBD1. The germline V gene has CDR1 SGHTA and CDR2 FQGNSA. V was pared by 5 bases and J by 2 bases, with 5 bases of the junction left unmatched. The CDR3 spans 15 residues. CDR3 bases: TGTGCCAGCAGCCCAGGGGGCGCGGGCAATCAGCCCCAGCATTTT. It yields the protein CASSPGGAGNQPQHF.

The V gene is TRBV7-9, the J gene TRBJ2-2; weak D call: TRBD2 (6 bases). The CDR3 consists of 14 residues. V lost 5 bases to trimming and J lost 4 bases, with 11 bases between them. CDR1 is SEHNR and CDR2 is FQNEAQ in the germline V gene (reference sequence). The CDR3 nucleotides are TGTGCCAGCAGCACGGGACTTTTCACCGGGGAGCTGTTTTTT. It encodes CASSTGLFTGELFF.

The chain employs TRBV11-2 and TRBJ1-1; D is unclear. V dropped 5 bases and J dropped 4 bases, with 17 bases sitting between them. Germline CDR1 reads SGHAT; CDR2 reads FQNNGV. The CDR3 contains 15 residues. CDR3 residues: CASSPLVRVATEAFF. In DNA, the CDR3 is TGTGCCAGCAGCCCACTAGTTAGGGTGGCCACTGAAGCTTTCTTT.

V and J are TRBV6-5 and TRBJ1-2; 7 bases are shared with TRBD1. CDR3 length equals 14 residues. V dropped 6 bases and J dropped 2; count of bases not matched to a gene: 6. Germline CDR1 is MNHEY and CDR2 is SVGAGI. The CDR3 protein is CASRSPTGNYGYTF. The CDR3 nucleotides read TGTGCCAGCAGATCTCCGACAGGGAACTATGGCTACACCTTC.

This chain links TRBV6-5 with TRBJ2-7; weak D call: TRBD1 (7 bases). CDR1 is MNHEY, CDR2 SVGAGI, per germline. The CDR3 runs 14 residues. Deletions cut 2 bases from V and 6 bases from J, with 14 bases between. The CDR3 is CASSYGQGGGEQYF. CDR3 sequence (DNA): TGTGCCAGCAGTTACGGGCAGGGGGGAGGCGAGCAGTACTTC.

This clone appeared a single time. This chain uses TRBV5-1 with TRBJ1-4; D is unclear. Germline-derived CDR1 and CDR2 are SGHRS and YFSETQ. The ends were cut back, 0 bases at V and 8 bases at J, with 11 bases in the middle. The CDR3 sequence is 14 residues long. CDR3 protein: CASSLVGTGEKLFF. CDR3 nucleotides: TGCGCCAGCAGCTTGGTGGGTACCGGGGAAAAACTGTTTTTT.

The rearrangement links TRBV7-2 to TRBJ2-1, with 8 positions matching TRBD2. The CDR3 sequence is 15 residues long. Germline V lookup: CDR1 SGHTA, CDR2 FQGNSA. The trim removed 0 bases at V and 4 bases at J, leaving 2 bases unmatched. CDR3 loop: CASSLASGDYNEQFF. In DNA, the CDR3 is TGTGCCAGCAGCTTAGCTAGCGGGGATTACAATGAGCAGTTCTTC.

This clone was seen only a few times. The chain combines TRBV28 with TRBJ1-1; D might be TRBD1 (5 bases). This CDR3 has 13 residues. The germline V gene has CDR1 MDHEN and CDR2 SYDVKM. Deletions cut 7 bases from V and 5 bases from J, with 14 bases between. The CDR3 reads CASNVGVATEAFF. CDR3 bases: TGTGCCAGCAACGTAGGGGTGGCAACTGAAGCTTTCTTT.

By share of the sample, this clone is medium-sized. J is TRBJ1-1 and V is TRBV19, with D tentatively TRBD1 (6 bases). V was cut by 9 bases and J by 0 bases, with 8 bases left in between. Per the germline V gene, CDR1 is LNHDA and CDR2 is SQIVND (reference sequence). The CDR3 length is 12 residues. The CDR3 sequence: CASGQLNTEAFF. As DNA, the CDR3 is TGTGCCAGCGGACAGCTGAACACTGAAGCTTTCTTT. The complete variable domain, with remaining parts taken from reference TRBV19 and TRBJ1-1, reads DGGITQSPKYLFRKEGQNVTLSCEQNLNHDAMYWYRQDPGQGLRLIYYSQIVNDFQKGDIAEGYSVSREKKESFPLTVTSAQKNPTAFYLCASGQLNTEAFFGQGTRLTVV.

The rearrangement joins TRBV7-9 to TRBJ2-5, with TRBD2 identical over 8 bases. The ends lost 6 bases at V and 7 bases at J; junction bases unmatched: 13. The CDR3 contains 15 residues. The germline CDR1 and CDR2 sequences are SEHNR and FQNEAQ (reference sequence). For the CDR3, the DNA is TGTGCCAGCAGGTTGCGGGAGGTGACGGATGGGACCCAGTACTTC. Its protein is CASRLREVTDGTQYF.

This clone was seen a handful of times. This chain uses TRBV19 with TRBJ1-6; possibly TRBD1 for D (5 bases). Deletions cut 3 bases from V and 7 bases from J, with 16 bases between. The CDR3 loop spans 16 amino acids. CDR1 and CDR2 (germline): LNHDA, SQIVND (reference sequence). The CDR3 sequence is CASSMGLGGGNSPLHF. CDR3 DNA sequence: TGTGCCAGTAGTATGGGACTCGGGGGAGGAAATTCACCCCTCCACTTT.